This T cell receptor (beta chain) was sequenced in a study of blood T cell repertoires in COVID-19 (dated by TCRdb to the early 2020s). Regarding the complete study: Samples covering the acute and convalescent phases of COVID-19 were provided by collaborators in the United States, Italy and Spain. Samples came from the ongoing ImmuneRACE study (first 160 participants) plus 1,254 subjects from 6 global collaborators. The prospective study material was composed of cDNA or gDNA derived from T cells, B-cell-depleted T cells, or PBMCs. The repertoires were made available in a free public database intended to serve as a resource for research on the immune response to SARS-CoV-2. The sample metadata nearly always contained a de-identified subject ID, COVID-19 status, age in years and sex. Where HLA class I and class II types were available, the types were taken from metadata supplied by the sample provider, not from assay-based typing. The dataset comprised deeply sampled blood TCRbeta repertoires from subjects exposed to, actively infected with, or recovered from COVID-19.

Study-level results and caveats: The amount of clinical and demographic metadata varied by source and participant and was provided uncurated.

Note on this clone: Its antigen is unknown. There are no base qualities to consult, and no much larger clone falls within one base.

A second Seattle source provided samples from volunteer blood donors who had recovered from COVID-19. The collaborating institutions used their own protocols to collect whole blood in K2EDTA tubes. For TCRbeta analysis, collaborator samples were shipped as frozen whole blood, as isolated PBMCs, or as DNA extracted from either sample type. V is reduced by 0 bases and J by 7 bases, leaving a spacing of 9 bases between them. The CDR3 spans 13 residues, from the cysteine through the phenylalanine. Just the 39-base CDR3 DNA is kept, in frame starting at base 1. The germline V gene yields KGHDR for CDR1 and SFDVKD for CDR2. TCRbeta CDR3 regions were amplified from genomic DNA using the immunoSEQ Assay, a bias-controlled multiplex PCR. The paper's processing steps were these. Nucleated cell counts per sample were estimated from amplification of reference gene primers within the assay. To quantify the absolute abundance of each unique TCRbeta CDR3 rearrangement, sequence reads were collapsed and filtered. For each sample, productive Simpson clonality was calculated as the square root of Simpson's diversity index across productive rearrangements. This immuneACCESS table, as held by TCRdb, lists in-frame sequences with V and J called but not all clones. Of the missing ones, under half trace to an unresolved V gene in checked studies; the others have no known cause. V and J calls plus clone size are reproduced from that table; the DNA served to infer D and trimming. For this sample the table gives about 250,000 clones, of which under 90% were detected only once. The ten biggest clones cover 0.94% of the sample.

The specimen was peripheral blood. The sequence was obtained from a woman in her 40s who had recovered from COVID-19. The rearranged chain carries TRBV24-1 and TRBJ2-7; the D segment cannot be called with confidence. Read as DNA, the sequence is TGTGCCACCAGTGATTTGGGCACGATGGAGCAGTACTTC. Translated, this is CATSDLGTMEQYF.